A selection of T cell receptor beta chains follows, all from one sample in a study of T cell repertoires in cytomegalovirus infection. TCRdb analysed the reads with MiXCR anew, one entry per CDR3 protein. This table holds hundreds of thousands of distinct CDR3 sequences, about 24% found once. The sequenced material came from CD8+ T cells from PBMCs. The receptors were gathered from a human donor in good health (CMV status not recorded). Some clones in this sample may be carry-over from other donors' samples. CDR3s include the opening cysteine and the closing phenylalanine or tryptophan. The D gene is left open where the match is weak. Clone sizes are given selectively: once, few, many, or a class where the clone is expanded.

d_gene: .
v_gene: TRBV7-3
abundance: many
j_gene: TRBJ2-2
CDR3aa: CASSLAIGELFF
CDR3nt: TGTGCCAGCAGCTTAGCCATCGGGGAGCTGTTTTTT

d_gene: .
v_gene: TRBV29-1
abundance: once
j_gene: TRBJ2-7
CDR3aa: CSVAEGTYPYEQYF
CDR3nt: TGCAGCGTTGCTGAAGGGACATATCCCTACGAGCAGTACTTC

d_gene: TRBD2
v_gene: TRBV15
abundance: few
j_gene: TRBJ2-1
CDR3aa: CATSRDRGGAFSEQFF
CDR3nt: TGTGCCACCAGCAGAGATCGCGGGGGGGCCTTCTCTGAGCAGTTCTTC

d_gene: .
v_gene: TRBV7-2
abundance: many
j_gene: TRBJ2-5
CDR3aa: CASSFLPKETQYF
CDR3nt: TGTGCCAGCAGCTTCTTACCGAAAGAGACCCAGTACTTC

d_gene: .
v_gene: TRBV4-1
abundance: .
j_gene: TRBJ2-1
CDR3aa: CASSQDRRSSSNNEQFF
CDR3nt: TGTGCCAGCAGCCAAGATCGGCGGTCCAGCTCCAACAATGAGCAGTTCTTC

d_gene: .
v_gene: TRBV28
abundance: few
j_gene: TRBJ2-3
CDR3aa: CASTSRFGGRLNTDTQYF
CDR3nt: TGTGCCAGCACCTCAAGGTTCGGGGGCAGGCTAAACACAGATACGCAGTATTTT

d_gene: TRBD1
v_gene: TRBV18
abundance: .
j_gene: TRBJ2-1
CDR3aa: CASCPDRWADEQFF
CDR3nt: TGTGCCAGCTGCCCGGACAGGTGGGCCGATGAGCAGTTCTTC

d_gene: TRBD1
v_gene: TRBV12-3/TRBV12-4
abundance: many
j_gene: TRBJ2-2
CDR3aa: CASSPTGVGNTGELFF
CDR3nt: TGTGCCAGCAGTCCTACAGGGGTTGGAAACACCGGGGAGCTGTTTTTT

d_gene: TRBD2
v_gene: TRBV4-2
abundance: few
j_gene: TRBJ2-5
CDR3aa: CASSQDPLSGGGLETQYF
CDR3nt: TGTGCCAGCAGCCAAGATCCCTTGAGCGGGGGGGGCTTGGAGACCCAGTACTTC

d_gene: .
v_gene: TRBV25-1
abundance: many
j_gene: TRBJ1-1
CDR3aa: CASSEYGILNTEAFF
CDR3nt: TGTGCCAGCAGTGAATACGGAATACTGAACACTGAAGCTTTCTTT

d_gene: TRBD2
v_gene: TRBV7-2
abundance: many
j_gene: TRBJ2-1
CDR3aa: CASSLVPGLAGEPNIIEQFF
CDR3nt: TGTGCCAGCAGCTTAGTACCGGGACTAGCGGGGGAGCCGAATATTATTGAGCAGTTCTTC

d_gene: .
v_gene: TRBV7-6
abundance: many
j_gene: TRBJ2-6
CDR3aa: CASSLGLNGANVLTF
CDR3nt: TGTGCCAGCAGCTTAGGTCTCAATGGGGCCAACGTCCTGACTTTC

d_gene: .
v_gene: TRBV27
abundance: .
j_gene: TRBJ1-2
CDR3aa: CASRPQGNSNYGYTF
CDR3nt: TGTGCCAGCAGACCCCAGGGGAACTCTAACTATGGCTACACCTTC

d_gene: .
v_gene: TRBV20-1
abundance: .
j_gene: TRBJ2-3
CDR3aa: CSALEDKWRLGGDTQYF
CDR3nt: TGCAGTGCCCTAGAGGACAAGTGGAGGTTAGGAGGAGATACGCAGTATTTT

d_gene: TRBD1
v_gene: TRBV28
abundance: many
j_gene: TRBJ1-2
CDR3aa: CATERVGTGPNYGYTF
CDR3nt: TGTGCCACCGAACGGGTGGGGACAGGGCCAAACTATGGCTACACCTTC

d_gene: .
v_gene: TRBV20-1
abundance: .
j_gene: TRBJ1-4
CDR3aa: CSLGVNEKLFF
CDR3nt: TGCTCCCTCGGGGTTAATGAAAAACTGTTTTTT

d_gene: TRBD2
v_gene: TRBV29-1
abundance: .
j_gene: TRBJ2-2
CDR3aa: CSVVASGGSGELFF
CDR3nt: TGCAGCGTTGTAGCTAGCGGGGGTTCCGGGGAGCTGTTTTTT

d_gene: .
v_gene: TRBV28
abundance: .
j_gene: TRBJ2-7
CDR3aa: CASSSQGAAGTAEQYF
CDR3nt: TGTGCCAGCAGCTCCCAGGGGGCAGCGGGGACAGCCGAGCAGTACTTC

d_gene: TRBD2
v_gene: TRBV6-5
abundance: .
j_gene: TRBJ2-1
CDR3aa: CASSYGASGYNAQFF
CDR3nt: TGTGCCAGCAGTTACGGGGCTAGCGGGTACAATGCGCAGTTCTTC

d_gene: .
v_gene: TRBV5-6
abundance: .
j_gene: TRBJ2-3
CDR3aa: CASSDGGSGADTQYF
CDR3nt: TGTGCCAGCAGCGATGGTGGTTCGGGTGCAGATACGCAGTATTTT

d_gene: .
v_gene: TRBV15
abundance: few
j_gene: TRBJ1-2
CDR3aa: CATSRVTGTNYGYTF
CDR3nt: TGTGCCACCAGCAGAGTTACGGGAACTAACTATGGCTACACCTTC

d_gene: .
v_gene: TRBV19
abundance: few
j_gene: TRBJ1-1
CDR3aa: CASSPGREVRTEAFF
CDR3nt: TGTGCCAGTAGCCCCGGCCGGGAGGTCCGTACTGAAGCTTTCTTT

d_gene: TRBD2
v_gene: TRBV7-8
abundance: many
j_gene: TRBJ2-2
CDR3aa: CASIGEGGTGELFF
CDR3nt: TGTGCCAGCATAGGGGAGGGCGGCACCGGGGAGCTGTTTTTT

d_gene: TRBD2
v_gene: TRBV28
abundance: many
j_gene: TRBJ2-5
CDR3aa: CASSLLVGTSDEETQYF
CDR3nt: TGTGCCAGCAGTTTATTGGTCGGGACTAGCGATGAAGAGACCCAGTACTTC

d_gene: TRBD2
v_gene: TRBV6-5
abundance: .
j_gene: TRBJ2-3
CDR3aa: CASSYSLRAGGTEDTQYF
CDR3nt: TGTGCCAGCAGTTACTCGCTCCGGGCGGGGGGGACTGAAGATACGCAGTATTTT

d_gene: .
v_gene: TRBV4-1
abundance: .
j_gene: TRBJ2-2
CDR3aa: CASSQGWGPNTGELFF
CDR3nt: TGCGCCAGCAGCCAAGGGTGGGGGCCGAACACCGGGGAGCTGTTTTTT

d_gene: .
v_gene: TRBV7-9
abundance: many
j_gene: TRBJ2-1
CDR3aa: CASSPKDRGAYNEQFF
CDR3nt: TGTGCCAGCAGCCCGAAAGACCGGGGTGCCTACAATGAGCAGTTCTTC

d_gene: .
v_gene: TRBV2
abundance: few
j_gene: TRBJ2-2
CDR3aa: CASIRPYGGELFF
CDR3nt: TGTGCCAGCATTCGCCCTTACGGCGGGGAGCTGTTTTTT

d_gene: .
v_gene: TRBV28
abundance: few
j_gene: TRBJ2-1
CDR3aa: CASTPTQGRFYNEQFF
CDR3nt: TGTGCCAGCACCCCTACGCAGGGAAGATTCTACAATGAGCAGTTCTTC

d_gene: .
v_gene: TRBV20-1
abundance: many
j_gene: TRBJ2-1
CDR3aa: CSARASDPTGNEQFF
CDR3nt: TGCAGTGCTAGAGCCTCGGACCCGACGGGGAATGAGCAGTTCTTC

d_gene: TRBD1
v_gene: TRBV7-9
abundance: .
j_gene: TRBJ2-2
CDR3aa: CASSPSTGGNTGELFF
CDR3nt: TGTGCCAGCAGCCCCTCGACAGGGGGCAACACCGGGGAGCTGTTTTTT

d_gene: .
v_gene: TRBV2
abundance: .
j_gene: TRBJ2-1
CDR3aa: CASRDTLINEQFF
CDR3nt: TGTGCCAGCAGGGACACTCTAATCAATGAGCAGTTCTTC

d_gene: TRBD2
v_gene: TRBV7-6
abundance: many
j_gene: TRBJ2-1
CDR3aa: CASSLGSSGYNEQFF
CDR3nt: TGTGCCAGCAGCTTAGGGTCTAGCGGATACAATGAGCAGTTCTTC

d_gene: TRBD1
v_gene: TRBV28
abundance: many
j_gene: TRBJ1-2
CDR3aa: CASSFIQGEVYGYTF
CDR3nt: TGTGCCAGCAGTTTTATACAGGGGGAGGTCTATGGCTACACCTTC

d_gene: .
v_gene: TRBV7-9
abundance: .
j_gene: TRBJ2-1
CDR3aa: CASSLAPPGNEQFF
CDR3nt: TGTGCCAGCAGCTTAGCTCCCCCGGGCAATGAGCAGTTCTTC

d_gene: TRBD1
v_gene: TRBV13
abundance: .
j_gene: TRBJ1-2
CDR3aa: CASSSDRDRGRDYGYTF
CDR3nt: TGTGCCAGCAGCTCAGACCGGGACAGGGGGCGCGACTATGGCTACACCTTC

d_gene: .
v_gene: TRBV28
abundance: .
j_gene: TRBJ1-5
CDR3aa: CASNVGPQHF
CDR3nt: TGTGCCAGCAATGTAGGCCCCCAGCATTTT

d_gene: .
v_gene: TRBV6-1
abundance: many
j_gene: TRBJ2-7
CDR3aa: CASSEGDVGYYEQYF
CDR3nt: TGTGCCAGCAGTGAAGGAGATGTCGGATACTACGAGCAGTACTTC

d_gene: .
v_gene: TRBV11-3
abundance: many
j_gene: TRBJ1-1
CDR3aa: CASSSRGGGEAFF
CDR3nt: TGTGCCAGCAGCTCCAGGGGTGGTGGTGAAGCTTTCTTT

d_gene: .
v_gene: TRBV20-1
abundance: few
j_gene: TRBJ2-1
CDR3aa: CSAEIQGFEYNEQFF
CDR3nt: TGCAGTGCTGAAATACAGGGTTTCGAGTACAATGAGCAGTTCTTC

d_gene: TRBD1
v_gene: TRBV29-1
abundance: .
j_gene: TRBJ1-1
CDR3aa: CSVEGRAIAQGAATEAFF
CDR3nt: TGCAGCGTTGAAGGGAGGGCGATCGCACAGGGGGCGGCCACTGAAGCTTTCTTT

d_gene: TRBD1
v_gene: TRBV19
abundance: .
j_gene: TRBJ2-2
CDR3aa: CASRTGATGELFF
CDR3nt: TGTGCCAGTAGGACAGGGGCCACCGGGGAGCTGTTTTTT